The 28 T cell receptor beta chains given below trace back to one sample, sequenced in a study of T-cell memory formation after mild COVID-19. TCRdb reprocessed the 5' RACE reads with MiXCR, giving one entry per CDR3 protein. The sample consists of 400,000 to 500,000 distinct CDR3 sequences, roughly 24% of them appearing once. Sequenced: PBMCs or a T cell subset sorted from them (not recorded which). These receptors all come from an adult woman who had mild COVID-19 (a few samples of this study predate the infection). Cell type and time point are not known.

This clonotype showed up just a few times. The CDR3 DNA reads TGTGCCAGCAGTGAAGCCCCAGGCACCCCTGAAGCTTTCTTT. This sequence encodes CASSEAPGTPEAFF. V gene TRBV2 combines with J gene TRBJ1-1; no clear D gene. Germline CDR1 and CDR2: SNHLY and FYNNEI. Trimming removed 0 bases from V and 6 bases from J, with 11 bases in between. CDR3 length equals 14 residues. Using reference TRBV2 and TRBJ1-1 for the parts outside the CDR3, the full variable domain is EPEVTQTPSHQVTQMGQEVILRCVPISNHLYFYWYRQILGQKVEFLVSFYNNEISEKSEIFDDQFSVERPDGSNFTLKIRSTKLEDSAMYFCASSEAPGTPEAFFGQGTRLTVV.

This sequence joins TRBV27 and TRBJ1-1; D may be TRBD1 (5 bases). The CDR3 has 13 residues. Trimming took off 0 bases at V and 7 bases at J, with 9 bases between the two ends. Germline V lookup: CDR1 MNHEY, CDR2 SMNVEV (reference sequence). The CDR3 DNA is TGTGCCAGCAGTTTATCGGGAAGGGGTGAAGCTTTCTTT. Its translation is CASSLSGRGEAFF.

This chain joins TRBV6-2 or TRBV6-3 and TRBJ2-3; the match to TRBD2 covers 10 bases. Trimming took 7 bases from V and 0 from J; bases not matched to a gene: 7. There are 16 residues in the CDR3. Germline values: CDR1 MNHEY, CDR2 SVGEGT. CDR3 DNA: TGTGCCAGCACACTGGGACTAGCGCCTAGCACAGATACGCAGTATTTT. As protein: CASTLGLAPSTDTQYF.

The chain carries TRBV20-1 and TRBJ2-5; 11 bases align to TRBD2. The ends lost 3 bases at V and 5 bases at J; junction bases unmatched: 11. Germline V gene sequence: CDR1 DFQATT, CDR2 SNEGSKA (reference sequence). The CDR3 has 16 residues. CDR3 in amino acids: CSARPRTSGSRETQYF. In DNA, the CDR3 is TGCAGTGCTAGGCCCCGAACTAGCGGGAGCCGTGAGACCCAGTACTTC.

This clonotype showed up just a few times. This chain connects TRBV6-6 to TRBJ2-7, with 11 bases identical to TRBD1. The J segment lost 4 bases and the V segment lost 6 bases, leaving 5 bases of the junction unmatched. Germline V gene data show CDR1 as MNHNY and CDR2 as SVGAGI (reference sequence). The CDR3 runs 14 residues. The CDR3 DNA reads TGTGCCAGCAGAACCGGGACAGGGGGTTACGAGCAGTACTTC. Its translation is CASRTGTGGYEQYF.

This chain uses TRBV7-2 with TRBJ1-6; D not resolved. Germline V gives CDR1 SGHTA, CDR2 FQGNSA. Trimming took off 1 base at V and 0 bases at J, with 16 bases between the two ends. CDR3 length equals 19 residues. CDR3 loop: CASSLGLSSVRSYNSPLHF. The CDR3 DNA reads as TGTGCCAGCAGCTTAGGGCTCAGCAGCGTCCGCTCCTATAATTCACCCCTCCACTTT.

This sequence joins TRBV21-1 and TRBJ1-2; the D segment call TRBD1 is taken from the table without a DNA check. TRBV21-1 is noted as a pseudogene. CDR3 length: 17 amino acids. CDR3 in amino acids: CASSNGETGGHSHGYTF. In nucleotides, the CDR3 is TGTGCCAGCAGCAACGGAGAAACAGGGGGCCATTCCCATGGCTACACCTTC.

In this sample, this clonotype turned up a few times. The chain combines TRBV19 with TRBJ2-7, with no clear D. The CDR3 is 15 amino acids. CDR1 is LNHDA and CDR2 is SQIVND in the germline V gene (reference sequence). With 3 bases removed from V and 3 bases from J, the gap between germline ends came to 15 bases. CDR3 sequence: CASSIVVDTVYEQYF. DNA of the CDR3: TGTGCCAGTAGTATCGTGGTTGACACCGTCTACGAGCAGTACTTC. Combining the CDR3 with reference TRBV19 and TRBJ2-7 gives the whole variable domain DGGITQSPKYLFRKEGQNVTLSCEQNLNHDAMYWYRQDPGQGLRLIYYSQIVNDFQKGDIAEGYSVSREKKESFPLTVTSAQKNPTAFYLCASSIVVDTVYEQYFGPGTRLTVT.

This chain connects TRBV7-8 to TRBJ2-7; tentative D call: TRBD2 (6 bases). Looked up from germline, CDR1 is SGHVS and CDR2 is FQNEAQ. CDR3 size: 15 residues. Trimming shortened V by 2 bases and J by 2 bases, and 13 bases separated the two germline ends. CDR3 amino acids: CASSLISGGTYEQYF. Here the CDR3 DNA reads TGTGCCAGCAGCTTAATTTCCGGGGGAACCTACGAGCAGTACTTC.

The V gene is TRBV12-3 or TRBV12-4, the J gene TRBJ2-2; either TRBD1 or TRBD2 may fit D (7 bases each). The CDR3 contains 15 residues. Trimming shortened V by 4 bases and J by 6 bases, and 15 bases separated the two germline ends. CDR3 amino acids: CASSWEGAGPGELFF. CDR3 bases: TGTGCCAGCAGTTGGGAGGGGGCAGGACCCGGGGAGCTGTTTTTT.

The chain couples TRBV11-3 to TRBJ2-5; D perhaps matches TRBD2 (6 bases). The germline gives CDR1 SGHNT, CDR2 YENEEA. CDR3 length equals 14 residues. Trimming stripped 5 bases from V and 0 bases from J, with 10 bases between. CDR3 protein: CASSIRDYQETQYF. CDR3 DNA: TGTGCCAGCAGCATCCGGGACTACCAAGAGACCCAGTACTTC. The full variable domain, rest sourced from reference TRBV11-3 and TRBJ2-5, is EAGVVQSPRYKIIEKKQPVAFWCNPISGHNTLYWYLQNLGQGPELLIRYENEEAVDDSQLPKDRFSAERLKGVDSTLKIQPAELGDSAVYLCASSIRDYQETQYFGPGTRLLVL.

V is TRBV12-3 or TRBV12-4 and J is TRBJ2-2; D is unclear. This CDR3 spans 13 amino acids. The ends were cut back, 8 bases at V and 2 bases at J, with 9 bases in the middle. The CDR3 protein is CASQTGNTGELFF. The CDR3 DNA follows: TGTGCCAGCCAGACTGGAAACACCGGGGAGCTGTTTTTT.

This clonotype showed up just a few times. The rearrangement uses TRBV7-6 and TRBJ2-3, with D unclear. CDR3 length equals 16 residues. V shed 5 bases and J shed 0 bases, with 15 bases lying between them. Germline CDR1 is SGHVS and CDR2 is FNYEAQ. CDR3 loop: CASSHPLGTSTDTQYF. In DNA, the CDR3 is TGTGCCAGCAGCCACCCGTTAGGTACGAGCACAGATACGCAGTATTTT.

The V and J genes are TRBV11-2 and TRBJ2-7, with D perhaps TRBD2 (5 bases). The V end was cut by 0 bases, the J end by 5 bases, with 8 bases between. The length of the CDR3 is 13 residues. Germline CDR1 reads SGHAT; CDR2 reads FQNNGV. The CDR3 spells CASSLDEGNEQYF. As DNA, the CDR3 is TGTGCCAGCAGCTTAGATGAGGGAAACGAGCAGTACTTC.

On this clonotype itself: One junction end disagrees with the germline gene, perhaps due to a read error. V is TRBV24-1 and J is TRBJ2-5, with D hard to call. The CDR3 is made up of 11 amino acids. Germline V lookup: CDR1 KGHDR, CDR2 SFDVKD. Here the CDR3 reads CATSDLGPGHF. The CDR3 region has the DNA TGTGCCACCAGTGATTTGGGCCCTGGGCACTTC.

A few counts support this clonotype. This chain links TRBV5-1 with TRBJ2-7, with D possibly TRBD1 on 7 matching bases. Germline V CDR1 and CDR2: SGHRS, YFSETQ. The CDR3 consists of 15 residues. Trimming shortened V by 4 bases and J by 2 bases, and 16 bases separated the two germline ends. This CDR3 reads CASSPFGGQPYEQYF. CDR3 coding DNA: TGCGCCAGCAGCCCTTTCGGGGGACAGCCCTACGAGCAGTACTTC. Based on the CDR3 plus reference TRBV5-1 and TRBJ2-7, the full variable domain is KAGVTQTPRYLIKTRGQQVTLSCSPISGHRSVSWYQQTPGQGLQFLFEYFSETQRNKGNFPGRFSGRQFSNSRSEMNVSTLELGDSALYLCASSPFGGQPYEQYFGPGTRLTVT.

This clonotype occurred a few times. This chain's CDR3 is CASSPTGDPTYEQYF. The CDR3, as DNA: TGCGCCAGCAGCCCGACGGGGGACCCGACTTACGAGCAGTACTTC. V gene TRBV5-1 combines with J gene TRBJ2-7; D is possibly TRBD2 (6 bases). Germline V lookup: CDR1 SGHRS, CDR2 YFSETQ. The CDR3 sequence is 15 residues long. V lost 4 bases to trimming and J lost 4 bases, with 18 bases between them.

The rearrangement joins TRBV7-8 to TRBJ1-5; 8 nucleotides agree with TRBD1. The CDR3 extends over 17 amino acids. Germline V gene data show CDR1 as SGHVS and CDR2 as FQNEAQ. The V and J ends lost 5 bases and 0 bases, in that order; junction bases with no gene match: 9. The CDR3 nucleotides read TGTGCCAGCAGCACGGACAGGGCAGAGTATAGCAATCAGCCCCAGCATTTT. Its translation: CASSTDRAEYSNQPQHF.

The J gene is TRBJ1-3, the V gene TRBV18; D possibly corresponds to TRBD1 (6 bases). The length of the CDR3 is 17 residues. Germline values: CDR1 KGHSH, CDR2 LQKENI. Trimming took 2 bases from V and 0 from J, leaving 14 bases between them. The DNA of the CDR3 is TGTGCCAGCTCACCAGAACAGGGTGACATCTCTGGAAACACCATATATTTT. The encoded protein is CASSPEQGDISGNTIYF.

J is TRBJ2-3 and V is TRBV7-2; weak D call: TRBD2 (5 bases). Germline V CDR1 and CDR2: SGHTA, FQGNSA. V lost 5 bases and J lost 4, with 16 bases in between. CDR3 size: 15 residues. CDR3 DNA sequence: TGTGCCAGCAGCCTCGGAGCGGCGGGCGCAGATACGCAGTATTTT. It codes for CASSLGAAGADTQYF.

V usage is TRBV18 and J usage is TRBJ2-7; possible D gene TRBD2, 7 bases. From germline, CDR1 is KGHSH and CDR2 LQKENI. The CDR3 spans 15 residues. V shed 6 bases and J shed 3 bases, with 18 bases lying between them. The CDR3 DNA follows: TGTGCCAGCTCGTCGAGCGGGACCAGGGGCTACGAGCAGTACTTC. Encoded protein: CASSSSGTRGYEQYF.

This clonotype was picked up a small number of times. This chain joins TRBV6-5 and TRBJ1-5, with D hard to call. Trimming took off 5 bases at V and 4 bases at J, with 18 bases between the two ends. Germline CDR1 is MNHEY and CDR2 is SVGAGI. This CDR3 has 16 amino acids. The CDR3 reads CASSTGLGVGNQPQHF. The CDR3 DNA is TGTGCCAGCAGTACCGGCCTGGGTGTGGGGAATCAGCCCCAGCATTTT.

This clonotype occurred a few times. The CDR3 region is CASSPSGGGNEKLFF. CDR3 nucleotides: TGTGCCAGCAGCCCAAGCGGCGGGGGAAATGAAAAACTGTTTTTT. This rearrangement joins TRBV4-2 to TRBJ1-4, with a possible D match to TRBD1 (5 bases). The CDR3 has 15 residues. The V and J ends lost 4 bases and 5 bases respectively, with 14 bases between them. Germline CDR1 LGHNA, CDR2 YNFKEQ.

In its sample, this clonotype was seen a few times. The chain has TRBV5-1 and TRBJ2-3; TRBD1 might be the D (6 bases). The CDR3 sequence is 16 residues long. Germline V gene data show CDR1 as SGHRS and CDR2 as YFSETQ. Trimming took 3 bases from V and 2 from J, leaving 16 bases between them. CDR3 protein: CASSSRQGLLTDTQYF. The CDR3 DNA sequence: TGCGCCAGCAGCTCGCGTCAGGGGTTGCTCACAGATACGCAGTATTTT.

This clonotype was observed a handful of times. The CDR3 DNA sequence: TGTGCCAGTCGTCGGAATGGCTACACCTTC. Protein sequence: CASRRNGYTF. This chain connects TRBV19 to TRBJ1-2; D remains ambiguous. V lost 8 bases, J lost 6 bases, and 7 bases lay in between. This CDR3 has 10 amino acids. Germline CDR1 reads LNHDA; CDR2 reads SQIVND (reference sequence). Combining the CDR3 with reference TRBV19 and TRBJ1-2 gives the whole variable domain DGGITQSPKYLFRKEGQNVTLSCEQNLNHDAMYWYRQDPGQGLRLIYYSQIVNDFQKGDIAEGYSVSREKKESFPLTVTSAQKNPTAFYLCASRRNGYTFGSGTRLTVV.

The CDR3 spells CASSPQNSNQPQHF. The CDR3 coding sequence is TGTGCCAGCAGCCCACAGAATAGCAATCAGCCCCAGCATTTT. This sequence joins TRBV21-1 and TRBJ1-5. TRBV21-1 is tagged as a pseudogene. The CDR3 totals 14 residues.

V is TRBV28 and J is TRBJ2-7; D may be TRBD2 (5 bases). Germline CDR1 and CDR2: MDHEN and SYDVKM. This CDR3 has 15 amino acids. Deletions cut 3 bases from V and 3 bases from J, with 15 bases between. The CDR3 nucleotides read TGTGCCAGCAGTTTTAGGAGGAGACCGAGCTACGAGCAGTACTTC. As protein: CASSFRRRPSYEQYF.

The chain uses TRBV6-6 and TRBJ2-1, with 9 bases aligning to TRBD2. The CDR3 spans 18 residues. The germline V gene has CDR1 MNHNY and CDR2 SVGAGI (reference sequence). Trimming at V came to 4 bases and at J to 7 bases, leaving 17 bases not matched to a gene. The DNA of the CDR3 is TGTGCCAGCAGTTTTTTCCCCAGCTTGCGCGGGGGGGGGAATGAGCAGTTCTTC. Protein product: CASSFFPSLRGGGNEQFF.